This TCR beta chain emerged from a study of blood T cell repertoires in COVID-19. Study-wide background: The United States, Italy and Spain supplied acute and convalescent COVID-19 samples. PBMCs, B-cell-depleted T cells, or T cells provided the cDNA or gDNA that made up the material.

The CDR3 spans 14 residues. The V gene end was trimmed by 7 bases and the J gene end by 5 bases; junction bases not matched to a gene: 10. Germline CDR1 LNHDA, CDR2 SQIVND (reference sequence). Clones were sequenced by immunoSEQ multiplex PCR, and TCRdb holds only the in-frame ones, with some missing. The sample holds 150,000 or so clones, around 84% seen once. The chain uses TRBV19 and TRBJ1-1, with 7 nucleotides matching TRBD1. The sample consisted of peripheral blood. This clonotype was obtained from a human donor in a cohort sampled during active COVID-19. The CDR3 loop is CASTGRQGSTEAFF. The CDR3 nucleotides read TGTGCCAGTACAGGCCGACAGGGAAGTACTGAAGCTTTCTTT.